The 32 T cell receptor beta chains below were found in one sample sequenced in a study of shared clonotypes between healthy human individuals. Terminally differentiated effector memory CD45RA+ cells were excluded by CCR7 positive selection of CD45RO-negative cells. Data came from immunoSEQ multiplex PCR; TCRdb stores just in-frame clones and leaves some out. The data hold around 600,000 clones, with about 95% observed a single time. The sample taken for sequencing was naive CD8+ T cells sorted from blood. These receptors all come from a woman aged 30 to 39 in good health.

This clone was observed a single time. The rearrangement joins TRBV6-1 to TRBJ2-3; 7 bases map to TRBD2. Losses at the gene ends were 3 bases for V and 0 bases for J; bases not matched to a gene: 6. The V gene's germline CDR1 is MNHNS and CDR2 SASEGT. The CDR3 runs 16 residues. The CDR3 bases are TGTGCCAGCAGTGACCCCCCTAGCGGTAGCACAGATACGCAGTATTTT. This encodes CASSDPPSGSTDTQYF.

The rearrangement links TRBV7-9 to TRBJ1-3; the D is unclear. Per the germline V gene, CDR1 is SEHNR and CDR2 is FQNEAQ (reference sequence). The CDR3 has 11 residues. CDR3 sequence reads: CAPRTGNTIYF. Written as DNA, the CDR3 is TGTGCACCCAGGACTGGAAACACCATATATTTT.

The chain couples TRBV9 to TRBJ2-4; 8 bases match TRBD1. V was pared by 4 bases and J by 5 bases, with 5 bases of the junction left unmatched. The CDR3 runs 14 residues. Germline CDR1 is SGDLS and CDR2 is YYNGEE. The CDR3 region is CASSTGTGQNIQYF. As DNA, the CDR3 is TGTGCCAGCAGCACAGGGACAGGACAAAACATTCAGTACTTC. Using reference TRBV9 and TRBJ2-4 for the parts outside the CDR3, the full variable domain is DSGVTQTPKHLITATGQRVTLRCSPRSGDLSVYWYQQSLDQGLQFLIQYYNGEERAKGNILERFSAQQFPDLHSELNLSSLELGDSALYFCASSTGTGQNIQYFGAGTRLSVL.

Concerning this clone itself: Other nucleotide sequences in the sample specify the same CDR3. The J gene is TRBJ2-1, the V gene TRBV7-9, with 8 bases aligning to TRBD2. The CDR3 has 15 residues. CDR1 SEHNR and CDR2 FQNEAQ come from the germline V gene (reference sequence). V lost 0 bases, J lost 4 bases, and 2 bases stayed unmatched. The CDR3 is CASSLAGTSYNEQFF. CDR3 DNA sequence: TGTGCCAGCAGCTTAGCGGGGACTAGTTACAATGAGCAGTTCTTC.

This chain uses TRBV5-6 with TRBJ2-1; 9 bases are shared with TRBD2. The germline CDR1 and CDR2 sequences are SGHDT and YYEEEE. V lost 2 bases to trimming and J lost 10 bases; unmatched junction nucleotides: 10. The CDR3 has 15 residues. CDR3 sequence (DNA): TGTGCCAGCAGCTTTCTTATAGCGGGAGCCGAAGAGCAGTTCTTC. It encodes CASSFLIAGAEEQFF.

V and J are TRBV27 and TRBJ2-2, with 14 positions matching TRBD2. The V and J ends lost 2 bases and 4 bases, in that order; junction bases with no gene match: 3. Germline CDR1 and CDR2: MNHEY and SMNVEV (reference sequence). There are 17 residues in the CDR3. CDR3 in amino acids: CASSLGLAGGRTGELFF. The CDR3 coding sequence is TGTGCCAGCAGTTTAGGACTAGCGGGAGGTCGCACCGGGGAGCTGTTTTTT.

V usage is TRBV20-1 and J usage is TRBJ2-7; D gene uncertain. The CDR3 is 11 residues long. Germline CDR1 is DFQATT and CDR2 is SNEGSKA (reference sequence). The V gene lost 1 base and the J gene lost 3 bases, with 4 bases spanning the gap. The CDR3 region has the DNA TGCAGTGCTAGAGCCTTCTACGAGCAGTACTTC. Translating it yields CSARAFYEQYF.

J is TRBJ2-5 and V is TRBV28, with 8 bases matching TRBD1. The better agreement between TRBJ2-7 and the DNA end casts doubt on the J call. Germline V gene lookup returns CDR1 MDHEN and CDR2 SYDVKM. The CDR3 loop spans 14 amino acids. The CDR3 sequence is CASSTTGVSYEQYF. The DNA of the CDR3 is TGTGCCAGCAGCACGACAGGGGTAAGCTACGAGCAGTACTTC.

V is TRBV27 and J is TRBJ2-1; tentatively, D is TRBD2 (5 bases). Germline V lookup: CDR1 MNHEY, CDR2 SMNVEV (reference sequence). The CDR3 is made up of 13 amino acids. Trimming pared 7 bases from V and 4 bases from J, leaving 11 bases between. For the CDR3, the DNA is TGTGCCAGCACCCCTCCGGGGTACAATGAGCAGTTCTTC. Translated, it gives CASTPPGYNEQFF.

A word on this clone: This specimen includes other DNA sequences encoding the same CDR3. The rearrangement uses TRBV5-1 and TRBJ2-7; 8 bases agree with TRBD1. Looked up from germline, CDR1 is SGHRS and CDR2 is YFSETQ. The trim removed 3 bases at V and 2 bases at J, leaving 1 base unmatched. The CDR3 extends over 13 amino acids. The CDR3 region is CASSSDRAYEQYF. The CDR3 nucleotides are TGCGCCAGCAGCTCGGACAGGGCCTACGAGCAGTACTTC.

The V call is TRBV5-4, the J call TRBJ2-7; D call uncertain. Trimming left V 0 bases short and J 2 bases short, with 6 bases between. Germline assignment: CDR1 SGHNT and CDR2 YYREEE (reference sequence). CDR3 size: 13 residues. This chain's CDR3 is CASSLEGPYEQYF. CDR3 sequence (DNA): TGTGCCAGCAGCTTGGAGGGCCCCTACGAGCAGTACTTC.

The gene calls are TRBV7-9 and TRBJ1-1; tentatively, D is TRBD1 (6 bases). The CDR3 has 14 residues. Trimming removed 5 bases from V and 1 base from J, with 11 bases in between. Germline V lookup: CDR1 SEHNR, CDR2 FQNEAQ (reference sequence). The CDR3 protein is CASSPQTGNTEAFF. CDR3 nucleotides: TGTGCCAGCAGCCCGCAGACAGGGAACACTGAAGCTTTCTTT. The complete variable domain, with remaining parts taken from reference TRBV7-9 and TRBJ1-1, reads DTGVSQNPRHKITKRGQNVTFRCDPISEHNRLYWYRQTLGQGPEFLTYFQNEAQLEKSRLLSDRFSAERPKGSFSTLEIQRTEQGDSAMYLCASSPQTGNTEAFFGQGTRLTVV.

As concerns this clone: Other nucleotide sequences in the sample specify the same CDR3. This rearrangement joins TRBV10-3 to TRBJ2-5; no clear D gene. Trimming pared 2 bases from V and 4 bases from J, leaving 5 bases between. The CDR3 spans 12 residues. CDR1 is ENHRY and CDR2 is SYGVKD in the germline V gene. In DNA form, the CDR3 reads TGTGCCATCAGTGAGCCCGGAGAGACCCAGTACTTC. Translated, it gives CAISEPGETQYF.

This chain links TRBV6-5 with TRBJ2-1, with D maybe TRBD1 (6 bases). This CDR3 is 15 amino acids long. The ends were cut back, 4 bases at V and 8 bases at J, with 18 bases in the middle. Per germline, CDR1 MNHEY and CDR2 SVGAGI. The CDR3 region is CASSFLFRGSHEQFF. CDR3 nucleotides: TGTGCCAGCAGTTTTTTATTCAGGGGCAGCCATGAGCAGTTCTTC.

This chain connects TRBV28 to TRBJ2-7; unclear D gene. This CDR3 has 14 amino acids. V was clipped by 5 bases and J by 3 bases, with 14 bases between them. Germline V CDR1 and CDR2: MDHEN, SYDVKM. This CDR3 reads CASSQRHLSYEQYF. The CDR3 coding sequence is TGTGCCAGCAGTCAACGACACCTTAGCTACGAGCAGTACTTC.

This chain joins TRBV7-9 and TRBJ2-7, with D tentatively TRBD2 (5 bases). The CDR3 loop spans 12 amino acids. The germline V gene encodes CDR1 SEHNR and CDR2 FQNEAQ (reference sequence). V was clipped by 4 bases and J by 7 bases, with 11 bases between them. The CDR3 here is CASSSMSGEQYF. CDR3 in DNA: TGTGCCAGCAGCTCGATGAGCGGAGAGCAGTACTTC.

This chain joins TRBV28 and TRBJ1-4; possible D gene TRBD1, 5 bases. CDR3 length: 15 residues. Germline CDR1 reads MDHEN; CDR2 reads SYDVKM. V lost 3 bases, J lost 2 bases, and 10 bases lay in between. For the CDR3, the DNA is TGTGCCAGCAGTTTTGGAGGGGAGACTAATGAAAAACTGTTTTTT. As protein: CASSFGGETNEKLFF.

Concerning this clone itself: Additional DNA sequences in this sample encode the identical CDR3. V and J are TRBV6-5 and TRBJ1-1; D may be TRBD1 (6 bases). V lost 6 bases to trimming and J lost 1 base, with 9 bases between them. Germline CDR1 MNHEY, CDR2 SVGAGI. The CDR3 extends over 13 amino acids. The CDR3 sequence: CASSPTGNTEAFF. CDR3 bases: TGTGCCAGCAGCCCGACAGGGAACACTGAAGCTTTCTTT.

The chain joins TRBV29-1 to TRBJ1-1, with D uncertain. The germline V gene encodes CDR1 SQVTM and CDR2 ANQGSEA. Trimming removed 8 bases at V and 1 base at J, with 8 bases between. The CDR3 loop spans 11 amino acids. CDR3 coding DNA: TGCAGCTCAACCCCGAACACTGAAGCTTTCTTT. Its protein is CSSTPNTEAFF.

The rearrangement joins TRBV19 to TRBJ1-2; 10 positions agree with TRBD1. The CDR3 totals 13 residues. The germline V gene encodes CDR1 LNHDA and CDR2 SQIVND (reference sequence). The trim removed 6 bases at V and 3 bases at J, leaving 1 base unmatched. CDR3: CASRTGGHYGYTF. For the CDR3, the DNA is TGTGCCAGTAGGACAGGGGGCCACTATGGCTACACCTTC.

The chain carries TRBV15 and TRBJ1-5, with a weak D call TRBD1 (6 bases). V was shortened by 0 bases and J by 7 bases, with 10 bases between the two germline ends. The CDR3 length is 14 residues. Germline CDR1 and CDR2: LNHNV and YYDKDF (reference sequence). CDR3 residues: CATSREGGLQPQHF. The CDR3, as DNA: TGTGCCACCAGCAGAGAGGGGGGGCTCCAGCCCCAGCATTTT.

This chain uses TRBV19 with TRBJ2-2, with 9 bases matching TRBD1. Germline V lookup: CDR1 LNHDA, CDR2 SQIVND (reference sequence). The CDR3 extends over 16 amino acids. J gave up 3 bases and V 7 bases, and 9 bases lay outside the gene matches. CDR3 residues: CASIAGQGLDTGELFF. The CDR3 bases are TGTGCCAGTATTGCGGGACAGGGTTTAGACACCGGGGAGCTGTTTTTT.

The chain has TRBV19 and TRBJ2-1; TRBD1 might be the D (6 bases). V lost 5 bases and J lost 2, with 16 bases in between. CDR3 length: 16 amino acids. Germline assignment: CDR1 LNHDA and CDR2 SQIVND (reference sequence). The CDR3 sequence is CASSPGQSFTYNEQFF. CDR3 in DNA: TGTGCCAGTAGTCCAGGACAGAGTTTTACCTACAATGAGCAGTTCTTC. Drawing the rest from reference TRBV19 and TRBJ2-1, the complete variable domain is DGGITQSPKYLFRKEGQNVTLSCEQNLNHDAMYWYRQDPGQGLRLIYYSQIVNDFQKGDIAEGYSVSREKKESFPLTVTSAQKNPTAFYLCASSPGQSFTYNEQFFGPGTRLTVL.

The CDR3 loop is CASRGFENYGYTF. The CDR3 region has the DNA TGTGCCAGCAGGGGTTTCGAAAACTATGGCTACACCTTC. The chain employs TRBV28 and TRBJ1-2; no clear D. Germline CDR1 and CDR2: MDHEN and SYDVKM. The CDR3 consists of 13 residues. The V end was cut by 6 bases, the J end by 2 bases, with 10 bases between.

DNA of the CDR3: TGCGCCAGCAGATCTACTGATAGCTCCTACGAGCAGTACTTC. This translates into CASRSTDSSYEQYF. This rearrangement joins TRBV10-2 to TRBJ2-7; D is unclear. V was trimmed by 6 bases and J by 0 bases, leaving 12 bases between them. The CDR3 spans 14 residues. CDR1 and CDR2 from the germline V gene are WSHSY and SAAADI.

This clone has only one observation. The rearrangement links TRBV9 to TRBJ2-7; TRBD2 matches at 12 bases. Germline V gene sequence: CDR1 SGDLS, CDR2 YYNGEE. V dropped 3 bases and J dropped 3; count of bases not matched to a gene: 10. The CDR3 runs to 17 residues. The CDR3 is CASSEGLLAGGYYEQYF. The CDR3 nucleotides are TGTGCCAGCAGCGAAGGGTTACTAGCGGGAGGATACTACGAGCAGTACTTC.

The chain carries TRBV5-4 and TRBJ1-1; no definite D call. The CDR3 loop spans 15 amino acids. CDR1 is SGHNT and CDR2 is YYREEE in the germline V gene (reference sequence). With 2 bases removed from V and 5 bases from J, the gap between germline ends came to 16 bases. The CDR3 loop reads CASSFDPGPGTEAFF. In DNA, the CDR3 is TGTGCCAGCAGCTTCGATCCGGGCCCCGGTACTGAAGCTTTCTTT.

V usage is TRBV11-2 and J usage is TRBJ2-5; D remains ambiguous. With the DNA end fitting TRBJ2-7 better, the J assignment may be wrong. Germline V lookup: CDR1 SGHAT, CDR2 FQNNGV. This CDR3 is 11 amino acids long. DNA of the CDR3: TGTGCCAGCAGCCCCGGATACGAGCAGTACTTC. This sequence encodes CASSPGYEQYF.

The chain uses TRBV28 and TRBJ1-1, with 7 positions matching TRBD1. The junction had 11 bases not matched to a gene; V was cut back by 6 bases and J by 1 base. This CDR3 has 16 amino acids. Germline V gene data show CDR1 as MDHEN and CDR2 as SYDVKM. The CDR3 region has the DNA TGTGCCAGCAGCGCTACTCCGGGACAGCAGAACACTGAAGCTTTCTTT. This gives the protein CASSATPGQQNTEAFF.

V and J are TRBV9 and TRBJ2-3, with 13 bases that match TRBD2. V trimming: 3 bases; J trimming: 1 base; junction bases outside the gene matches: 8. The CDR3 totals 18 residues. Germline V gene sequence: CDR1 SGDLS, CDR2 YYNGEE. CDR3 sequence reads: CASSAQGLAGIGTDTQYF. CDR3 bases: TGTGCCAGCAGCGCCCAGGGACTAGCGGGAATCGGCACAGATACGCAGTATTTT.

The chain joins TRBV5-6 to TRBJ2-5; TRBD2 matches at 8 bases. The CDR3 length is 15 residues. The J segment lost 5 bases and the V segment lost 1 base, leaving 7 bases of the junction unmatched. From germline, CDR1 is SGHDT and CDR2 YYEEEE. In DNA form, the CDR3 reads TGTGCCAGCAGCTTGTATCTAGCGGGTCGGGAGACCCAGTACTTC. Protein product: CASSLYLAGRETQYF.

The CDR3 region is CASSDSLTGELFF. CDR3 nucleotides: TGTGCCAGCAGCGACAGTCTCACCGGGGAGCTGTTTTTT. V is TRBV7-2 and J is TRBJ2-2; D is perhaps TRBD1 (5 bases). The V and J ends lost 5 bases and 4 bases respectively, with 8 bases between them. The CDR3 runs 13 residues. CDR1 SGHTA and CDR2 FQGNSA come from the germline V gene.